These 31 T cell receptor beta chains share one sample of origin, sequenced in a study of blood T cell repertoires in COVID-19. Measured with immunoSEQ multiplex PCR; TCRdb has only the in-frame clones, and not every one. This table holds about 98,000 clones, roughly 80% found once. The source material was peripheral blood. These receptors came from a man aged 65 to 79 with active or convalescent COVID-19.

The CDR3 coding sequence is TGTGCCAGCAGCTTAGGCCCCGACAGGTCCGAGCAGTACTTC. Translation gives CASSLGPDRSEQYF. The chain employs TRBV7-2 and TRBJ2-7; D might be TRBD1 (6 bases). CDR1 is SGHTA and CDR2 is FQGNSA in the germline V gene. The V end was cut by 1 base, the J end by 6 bases, with 13 bases between. The CDR3 has 14 residues.

The chain carries TRBV2 and TRBJ2-5; 8 positions agree with TRBD1. Trimming at V came to 10 bases and at J to 4 bases, leaving 8 bases not matched to a gene. In germline, CDR1 is SNHLY, CDR2 FYNNEI. This CDR3 has 13 residues. CDR3 protein: CATDRGFGETQYF. The CDR3, as DNA: TGTGCCACCGACAGGGGTTTCGGAGAGACCCAGTACTTC.

This chain joins TRBV9 and TRBJ2-1; 11 positions match TRBD2. Per the germline V gene, CDR1 is SGDLS and CDR2 is YYNGEE. Trimming cost V 3 bases and J 6 bases; bases outside gene matches: 5. CDR3 length equals 15 residues. CDR3 residues: CASSAGLAGTNEQFF. The CDR3 region has the DNA TGTGCCAGCAGCGCCGGACTAGCGGGCACCAATGAGCAGTTCTTC.

The genes are TRBV4-3 and TRBJ2-3; no definite D call. CDR3 length: 14 residues. CDR1 and CDR2 from the germline V gene are LGHNA and YSLEER. Trimming pared 0 bases from V and 3 bases from J, leaving 7 bases between. The CDR3 protein is CASSQEAATDTQYF. The CDR3 DNA sequence: TGCGCCAGCAGCCAAGAAGCCGCTACAGATACGCAGTATTTT.

The V gene is TRBV5-1, the J gene TRBJ2-5, with a possible D match to TRBD2 (6 bases). The V gene's germline CDR1 is SGHRS and CDR2 YFSETQ. V lost 0 bases and J 2 bases, leaving 14 bases between the germline ends. CDR3 length: 16 amino acids. CDR3 in amino acids: CASSLVVGGAQETQYF. CDR3 nucleotides: TGCGCCAGCAGCTTGGTGGTCGGGGGAGCACAAGAGACCCAGTACTTC.

This clone was seen a few times. The V call is TRBV7-3, the J call TRBJ1-6, with TRBD1 matching 7 bases. Germline V gives CDR1 SGHTA, CDR2 FQGTGA. The length of the CDR3 is 14 residues. After removal of 4 bases from V and 10 bases from J, the junction contained 7 bases not matched to a gene. CDR3 sequence: CASSSRQGGSPLHF. The CDR3, as DNA: TGTGCCAGCAGCTCCCGACAGGGTGGGTCACCCCTCCACTTT.

V usage is TRBV5-6 and J usage is TRBJ1-6; 9 bases line up with TRBD1. J gave up 9 bases and V 2 bases, and 15 bases lay outside the gene matches. The CDR3 is made up of 18 amino acids. CDR1 is SGHDT and CDR2 is YYEEEE in the germline V gene. The CDR3 sequence is CASSLEGTGRRGGSPLHF. Written as DNA, the CDR3 is TGTGCCAGCAGCTTAGAAGGGACAGGGCGAAGAGGGGGTTCACCCCTCCACTTT.

The chain has TRBV7-2 and TRBJ1-2; TRBD1 is a possible D gene (5 bases). The CDR3 is 14 residues long. The germline CDR1 and CDR2 sequences are SGHTA and FQGNSA. The ends were cut back, 7 bases at V and 1 base at J, with 13 bases in the middle. The DNA for the CDR3 is TGTGCCAGCAACCTCCCAGGGCTTAACTATGGCTACACCTTC. It translates to CASNLPGLNYGYTF.

This chain joins TRBV5-1 and TRBJ2-1, with D tentatively TRBD1 (5 bases). Trimming took 0 bases from V and 2 from J, leaving 6 bases between them. This CDR3 comprises 14 residues. Germline V gene sequence: CDR1 SGHRS, CDR2 YFSETQ. This chain's CDR3 is CASSLGQTYNEQFF. CDR3 in DNA: TGCGCCAGCAGCTTGGGACAGACCTACAATGAGCAGTTCTTC.

CDR3 sequence (DNA): TGTGCCAGCAGCGTAGGGGGGCTGAGCAATTCACCCCTCCACTTT. This gives the protein CASSVGGLSNSPLHF. The chain is built from TRBV9 and TRBJ1-6; the D gene is possibly TRBD1 (6 bases). The CDR3 is 15 residues long. Germline CDR1 reads SGDLS; CDR2 reads YYNGEE. The germline V and J ends were trimmed by 0 bases and 7 bases, with 11 bases remaining between them.

The V call is TRBV7-9, the J call TRBJ1-6; 9 bases are a match to TRBD1. This CDR3 region has 15 residues. The trim removed 3 bases at V and 13 bases at J, leaving 10 bases unmatched. The germline V gene has CDR1 SEHNR and CDR2 FQNEAQ (reference sequence). CDR3 DNA: TGTGCCAGCAGCTTGTTAACCGGGACAGGGAACCCCCTCCACTTT. This gives the protein CASSLLTGTGNPLHF.

The CDR3 spells CTSSQDLKTRGGAGELFF. The CDR3 nucleotides read TGCACCAGCAGCCAAGATTTGAAGACTCGCGGGGGGGCCGGGGAGCTGTTTTTT. The chain links TRBV1 to TRBJ2-2; whether TRBD2, the table's D call, matches the DNA was not checked. TRBV1 is an annotated pseudogene. The length of the CDR3 is 18 residues.

The rearrangement links TRBV6-5 to TRBJ1-5; 9 bases align to TRBD1. J lost 4 bases, V lost 7 bases, and 8 bases had no gene match. The CDR3 is 15 residues long. Germline CDR1 is MNHEY and CDR2 is SVGAGI. In DNA form, the CDR3 reads TGTGCCAGCAAAGATCCGGGACAGGGTAATCAGCCCCAGCATTTT. Its translation is CASKDPGQGNQPQHF.

The chain carries TRBV12-3 or TRBV12-4 and TRBJ1-2; tentatively, D is TRBD1 (5 bases). The CDR3 runs to 13 residues. The V gene lost 6 bases and the J gene lost 6 bases, with 14 bases spanning the gap. The CDR3 DNA is TGTGCCAGCAGCCAGGTGGGGCCCAATGGCTACACCTTC. This sequence encodes CASSQVGPNGYTF.

This chain joins TRBV11-2 and TRBJ2-7; 7 bases are a match to TRBD1. CDR3 length: 15 residues. Germline CDR1 is SGHAT and CDR2 is FQNNGV. V was pared by 4 bases and J by 2 bases, with 8 bases of the junction left unmatched. The CDR3 here is CASSSGQPAPYEQYF. The CDR3 DNA is TGTGCCAGCAGCTCGGGACAGCCGGCCCCCTACGAGCAGTACTTC.

This chain uses TRBV30 with TRBJ2-2; unclear D gene. The CDR3 length is 12 residues. Germline values: CDR1 GTSNPN, CDR2 SVGIG (reference sequence). Trimming took 6 bases from V and 7 from J, leaving 12 bases between them. The CDR3 spells CACSRPGGELFF. The CDR3 DNA is TGTGCCTGTAGCAGACCCGGCGGGGAGCTGTTTTTT.

The genes are TRBV10-3 and TRBJ2-2; the match to TRBD1 covers 11 bases. V shed 8 bases, J shed 4 bases, and the junction held 3 bases outside the gene matches. Germline values: CDR1 ENHRY, CDR2 SYGVKD. This CDR3 has 14 amino acids. The CDR3 sequence is CAISGTGGTGELFF. The CDR3 DNA is TGTGCCATCTCCGGGACAGGGGGCACCGGGGAGCTGTTTTTT.

A single count supports this clone. The chain couples TRBV7-9 to TRBJ2-3, with 7 bases lining up with TRBD2. Germline V CDR1 and CDR2: SEHNR, FQNEAQ (reference sequence). The J segment lost 0 bases and the V segment lost 1 base, leaving 4 bases of the junction unmatched. This CDR3 has 16 residues. CDR3 region: CASSLGRGTSTDTQYF. CDR3 DNA: TGTGCCAGCAGCTTAGGGCGGGGGACTAGCACAGATACGCAGTATTTT.

The chain is built from TRBV5-5 and TRBJ2-4; TRBD1 matches 8 bases. Trimming cost V 2 bases and J 0 bases; bases outside gene matches: 10. The CDR3 runs to 18 residues. Germline V gene data show CDR1 as SGHKS and CDR2 as YYEKEE (reference sequence). CDR3 protein: CASSLRTGTTLAKNIQYF. The CDR3 nucleotides read TGTGCCAGCAGCTTACGGACAGGGACCACGCTAGCCAAAAACATTCAGTACTTC.

This sequence joins TRBV2 and TRBJ2-2; possible D gene TRBD1, 5 bases. This CDR3 spans 15 amino acids. The germline V gene has CDR1 SNHLY and CDR2 FYNNEI. V lost 4 bases and J 7 bases, leaving 16 bases between the germline ends. The CDR3 nucleotides are TGTGCCAGCAGTGGTTCGACAGTAGTCAGCGGGGAGCTGTTTTTT. It is translated as CASSGSTVVSGELFF.

The chain couples TRBV12-3 or TRBV12-4 to TRBJ2-4; D might be TRBD2 (6 bases). The CDR3 loop spans 13 amino acids. The germline V and J ends were trimmed by 6 bases and 15 bases, with 21 bases remaining between them. In DNA form, the CDR3 reads TGTGCCAGCAGCCCCCGGTGGCGGGGCATATGGTACTTC. Translating it yields CASSPRWRGIWYF.

V usage is TRBV21-1 and J usage is TRBJ2-6; the table assigns TRBD1, which was not confirmed against the DNA. TRBV21-1 is classified as a pseudogene. This CDR3 has 18 residues. The DNA for the CDR3 is TGTGCCAGCAGCAAAGTTTACAGGGGGCTTGGTGGGGCCAACGTCCTGACTTTC. Protein sequence: CASSKVYRGLGGANVLTF.

The J gene is TRBJ1-5, the V gene TRBV18; D is possibly TRBD1 (6 bases). V lost 3 bases and J lost 6, with 15 bases in between. CDR3 length equals 15 residues. Germline V lookup: CDR1 KGHSH, CDR2 LQKENI. CDR3 amino acids: CASSPSGGGGQPQHF. CDR3 bases: TGTGCCAGCTCACCCTCGGGAGGGGGGGGTCAGCCCCAGCATTTT.

This sequence joins TRBV12-3 or TRBV12-4 and TRBJ2-7; D not resolved. With 6 bases removed from V and 6 bases from J, the gap between germline ends came to 15 bases. The CDR3 consists of 13 residues. CDR3 nucleotides: TGTGCCAGCAGCCCCCCCGGGTCGGGCGAGCAGTACTTC. This translates into CASSPPGSGEQYF.

V gene TRBV2 combines with J gene TRBJ1-5; 8 nucleotides align to TRBD1. Looked up from germline, CDR1 is SNHLY and CDR2 is FYNNEI. This CDR3 comprises 14 residues. The junction had 7 bases not matched to a gene; V was cut back by 6 bases and J by 6 bases. CDR3 sequence: CASRDRAEGQPQHF. The CDR3 DNA sequence: TGTGCCAGCAGGGACAGGGCGGAGGGTCAGCCCCAGCATTTT.

The V and J genes are TRBV21-1 and TRBJ1-1; the table's D call of TRBD1 was not tested on the DNA. TRBV21-1 is termed a pseudogene. This CDR3 has 16 amino acids. In DNA form, the CDR3 reads TGTGCCAGCAGCAAAAGGGCAGGGGGGTGGTACACTGAAGCTTTCTTT. Translation: CASSKRAGGWYTEAFF.

This clone was detected only a few times. The chain has TRBV5-6 and TRBJ2-3; 8 bases line up with TRBD1. CDR3 size: 17 residues. The germline V gene encodes CDR1 SGHDT and CDR2 YYEEEE. After removal of 4 bases from V and 6 bases from J, the junction contained 16 bases not matched to a gene. CDR3 in amino acids: CASSPLPGQASADTQYF. The CDR3 DNA follows: TGTGCCAGCAGCCCACTACCGGGACAGGCTTCCGCGGATACGCAGTATTTT. Complete variable domain (other parts from reference TRBV5-6 and TRBJ2-3): DAGVTQSPTHLIKTRGQQVTLRCSPKSGHDTVSWYQQALGQGPQFIFQYYEEEERQRGNFPDRFSGHQFPNYSSELNVNALLLGDSALYLCASSPLPGQASADTQYFGPGTRLTVL.

This clone turned up a few times. This chain connects TRBV19 to TRBJ1-5, with 7 bases lining up with TRBD1. The junction had 3 bases not matched to a gene; V was cut back by 7 bases and J by 6 bases. Germline lookup yields CDR1 LNHDA and CDR2 SQIVND (reference sequence). CDR3 length: 12 amino acids. As DNA, the CDR3 is TGTGCCAGTACGACAGGGCCTCAGCCCCAGCATTTT. This sequence encodes CASTTGPQPQHF.

A remark on this clone: Distinct nucleotide sequences in the sample also encode this CDR3. The chain couples TRBV7-9 to TRBJ2-7; 8 bases fit TRBD2. Germline CDR1 is SEHNR and CDR2 is FQNEAQ (reference sequence). Trimming took 0 bases from V and 4 from J; bases not matched to a gene: 2. The CDR3 loop spans 14 amino acids. Here the CDR3 DNA reads TGTGCCAGCAGCTTAGCTAGCGGGGTGTACGAGCAGTACTTC. It yields the protein CASSLASGVYEQYF.

The chain combines TRBV11-1 with TRBJ2-7, with TRBD1 as a possible D gene (6 bases). Germline V gene sequence: CDR1 SGHAT, CDR2 FQDESV (reference sequence). V lost 2 bases to trimming and J lost 5 bases, with 10 bases between them. CDR3 length equals 13 residues. The CDR3 sequence is CASSLHRDDEQYF. CDR3 nucleotides: TGTGCCAGCAGCTTACACAGGGATGACGAGCAGTACTTC.

This sequence joins TRBV5-1 and TRBJ2-5, with 10 nucleotides matching TRBD2. This CDR3 is 15 amino acids long. CDR1 and CDR2 (germline): SGHRS, YFSETQ. Germline trimming cut 0 bases from V and 4 bases from J; bases unmatched to any gene: 3. The CDR3 region has the DNA TGCGCCAGCAGCTTGGTAGCGGGGGGAGGAGAGACCCAGTACTTC. It specifies CASSLVAGGGETQYF.